The clone carrying this T cell receptor beta chain was counted only a few times. Its antigen remains unknown. The data derive from a study of beta chain features in type 1 diabetes. Notes on the study in general: The study found moderately but significantly shorter TCRB CDR3s in all four CD4+ subsets of Type 1 diabetes patients. For patients, the naive, central memory and Treg TCRB repertoires appeared more alike than for healthy donors.

CD4+ naive, central memory, regulatory and stem cell-like memory subsets were isolated by sorting on CD45RO/CCR7/CD25/CD127/CD95/CD27. Expressed TCRB transcripts were sequenced because the entire RNA isolate underwent reverse transcription. Naive, central memory and regulatory T cell samples produced a mean of roughly 3.8 million reads. Generated by immunoSEQ multiplex PCR, the TCRdb table keeps only in-frame clones and is missing some. Here the sample spans a few hundred thousand clones, 14% being singletons. Sequencing was performed on naive CD4+ T cells from blood. The TCR comes from a man under 40 with type 1 diabetes.

CDR3 nucleotides: TGTGCCAGCGGGACTAGCAAGAACAATGAGCAGTTCTTC. This gives the protein CASGTSKNNEQFF. The chain carries TRBV7-3 and TRBJ2-1, with 9 bases matching TRBD2. The CDR3 loop spans 13 amino acids. J lost 5 bases, V lost 8 bases, and 4 bases had no gene match. Germline CDR1 SGHTA, CDR2 FQGTGA.